This entry lists 26 T cell receptor beta chains sequenced from one sample in a study of monozygotic twins with inflammatory bowel disease (dated by TCRdb to about 2019). The method behind the library was 5' RACE. The sample was run on an Illumina HiSeq 2500. TCRdb reprocessed the reads and lists each CDR3 protein sequence as a single entry, with no DNA. This sample's listing comprises under 200,000 distinct CDR3 sequences. Clones ranked in the top ten supply more than 2.5% of the sample. Material: blood. The receptors were sampled from a human donor with ulcerative colitis or Crohn's disease, or a healthy co-twin of an affected twin (not recorded which).

The chain employs TRBV24-1 and TRBJ2-3; the TCRdb D gene call, TRBD2, has no DNA to confirm it. Germline-derived CDR1 and CDR2 are KGHDR and SFDVKD. The CDR3 runs 15 residues. CDR3 amino acids: CATSGRGQGTDTQYF.

This sequence joins TRBV20-1 and TRBJ2-5; TCRdb reports TRBD2, a call that lacks DNA to check it against. The length of the CDR3 is 18 residues. Germline-derived CDR1 and CDR2 are DFQATT and SNEGSKA (reference sequence). CDR3 residues: CSARDGRPGGGPLETQYF.

The chain links TRBV11-1 to TRBJ2-3; TCRdb's D call, TRBD1, is unchecked because there is no DNA. Germline V gene sequence: CDR1 SGHAT, CDR2 FQDESV (reference sequence). This CDR3 contains 18 residues. The CDR3 here is CASSPLPGGVPSTDTQYF.

The chain is built from TRBV10-3 and TRBJ2-1; TCRdb returns TRBD2, unconfirmable since there is no DNA. Germline V gives CDR1 ENHRY, CDR2 SYGVKD. The CDR3 sequence is 17 residues long. The CDR3 loop is CAISESIGGTSYNEQFF.

V is TRBV5-1 and J is TRBJ2-1. The CDR3 covers 16 residues. The germline V gene encodes CDR1 SGHRS and CDR2 YFSETQ. The CDR3 protein is CASRQLAQSSYNEQFF.

This chain links TRBV5-1 with TRBJ2-3; TCRdb lists TRBD1, though no DNA is available to test this call. CDR1 and CDR2 from the germline V gene are SGHRS and YFSETQ. The length of the CDR3 is 16 residues. CDR3 region: CASSLVTGSKADTQYF.

This rearrangement joins TRBV5-1 to TRBJ1-6; the TCRdb call, TRBD1, lacks DNA for checking. Germline V gives CDR1 SGHRS, CDR2 YFSETQ. The CDR3 spans 14 residues. CDR3 region: CASSVTGTYSPLHF.

The chain uses TRBV10-2 and TRBJ1-5. Germline CDR1 is WSHSY and CDR2 is SAAADI. This CDR3 region has 13 residues. The CDR3 loop reads CASSENSNQPQHF.

The chain uses TRBV29-1 and TRBJ1-1. CDR1 and CDR2 (germline): SQVTM, ANQGSEA. The CDR3 consists of 13 residues. CDR3 residues: CSVEGRVNTEAFF.

This chain links TRBV7-2 with TRBJ2-7; with no DNA, the TCRdb D assignment of TRBD2 cannot be verified. CDR3 length equals 15 residues. Germline assignment: CDR1 SGHTA and CDR2 FQGNSA. The CDR3 region is CASSLMGTSAYEQYF.

The rearrangement links TRBV5-6 to TRBJ2-3. CDR1 is SGHDT, CDR2 YYEEEE, per germline. The CDR3 totals 13 residues. The CDR3 protein is CASSLWEGDTQYF.

The chain uses TRBV11-2 and TRBJ2-5; TCRdb indicates TRBD2, and absent DNA this call remains unverified. Germline V gene sequence: CDR1 SGHAT, CDR2 FQNNGV. This CDR3 has 16 residues. CDR3 region: CASSQWTGPSQETQYF.

The chain is built from TRBV28 and TRBJ2-4; TCRdb gives TRBD1 as the D gene, but with no DNA this cannot be confirmed. Germline V gene sequence: CDR1 MDHEN, CDR2 SYDVKM. The length of the CDR3 is 12 residues. This CDR3 reads CASRTGPDIQYF.

This chain joins TRBV7-2 and TRBJ1-6; the TRBD1 assignment by TCRdb is unverifiable without DNA. The CDR3 extends over 16 amino acids. Germline V gene sequence: CDR1 SGHTA, CDR2 FQGNSA. CDR3 in amino acids: CASSPRDRGRDSPLHF.

The chain recombines TRBV20-1 with TRBJ2-7; TCRdb proposes TRBD1, but this gene call is untestable without DNA. The CDR3 spans 16 residues. The germline V gene has CDR1 DFQATT and CDR2 SNEGSKA (reference sequence). CDR3 residues: CSAPRAGQGSIYEQYF.

The chain links TRBV4-3 to TRBJ2-2; TCRdb picks TRBD2, but there is no DNA to check that call. Germline V gene lookup returns CDR1 LGHNA and CDR2 YSLEER. CDR3 size: 16 residues. The CDR3 is CASSQEVGPTTGELFF.

Here the CDR3 reads CATSDPGYGYTF. This chain connects TRBV24-1 to TRBJ1-2; the TCRdb D gene call, TRBD1, has no DNA to confirm it. Looked up from germline, CDR1 is KGHDR and CDR2 is SFDVKD. This CDR3 is 12 amino acids long.

The V gene is TRBV24-1, the J gene TRBJ2-1; as DNA is missing, the TRBD2 call by TCRdb cannot be tested. From germline, CDR1 is KGHDR and CDR2 SFDVKD. This CDR3 spans 15 amino acids. CDR3 amino acids: CATSDPYGRGTRLFF.

The V call is TRBV11-1, the J call TRBJ2-2; TCRdb calls TRBD1, which cannot be checked without DNA. The CDR3 is 15 amino acids. Germline CDR1 is SGHAT and CDR2 is FQDESV (reference sequence). CDR3 amino acids: CASSSRTGNTGELFF.

The chain links TRBV4-2 to TRBJ2-7. This CDR3 contains 16 residues. CDR1 LGHNA and CDR2 YNFKEQ come from the germline V gene. The CDR3 protein is CASSQDFTGSSYEQYF.

V gene TRBV20-1 combines with J gene TRBJ2-5; TCRdb proposes TRBD2, but this gene call is untestable without DNA. The CDR3 has 12 residues. In germline, CDR1 is DFQATT, CDR2 SNEGSKA (reference sequence). The CDR3 region is CSALEGGETQYF.

The V gene is TRBV5-5, the J gene TRBJ2-3; with no DNA, the TCRdb D assignment of TRBD2 cannot be verified. CDR3 length: 17 residues. Germline CDR1 and CDR2: SGHKS and YYEKEE (reference sequence). The CDR3 loop is CASSLGIAGTSTDTQYF.

CDR3 loop: CSALEGSYNEQFF. The chain has TRBV29-1 and TRBJ2-1; TCRdb's D call of TRBD1 is untestable without DNA. The CDR3 contains 13 residues. CDR1 and CDR2 (germline): SQVTM, ANQGSEA.

The chain uses TRBV5-1 and TRBJ2-2. Germline CDR1 SGHRS, CDR2 YFSETQ. The CDR3 length is 12 residues. This chain's CDR3 is CASSLDGGELFF.

V and J are TRBV3-1 and TRBJ1-5. CDR1 and CDR2 from the germline V gene are LGHDT and YNNKEL (reference sequence). This CDR3 contains 13 residues. This CDR3 is CASSRDRNQPQHF.

The J gene is TRBJ2-1, the V gene TRBV6-2 or TRBV6-3; as DNA is missing, the TRBD2 call by TCRdb cannot be tested. The CDR3 is 16 amino acids. From germline, CDR1 is MNHEY and CDR2 SVGEGT. The CDR3 is CASRLGLAGSYNEQFF.